This T cell receptor beta chain was identified in a study of CD8 T cell repertoires and HIV-1 epitope variants. Across the whole study: Each of Twenty-five Gag and Nef epitope peptides stimulated a separate culture. General study points: Beta chains alone show antigen proliferation, not cytokine profile or function.

This table comes from immunoSEQ multiplex PCR, and its TCRdb copy is limited to in-frame clones, with some not included. In the table there are under 7,000 clones, less than 70% of which are singletons. For this clone: Its antigen is currently unknown.

Per the germline V gene, CDR1 is SNHLY and CDR2 is FYNNEI. Germline trimming cut 1 base from V and 7 bases from J; bases unmatched to any gene: 9. The CDR3 runs 16 residues. The rearrangement uses TRBV2 and TRBJ2-1; 8 nucleotides line up with TRBD2. The sequenced sample consisted of cultured CD8+ T cells derived from PBMCs. The TCR sequence derives from a male donor with HIV. The CDR3 coding sequence is TGTGCCAGCAGTGAAGTTCGAGCGGGGGCTTATAATGAGCAGTTCTTC. Amino acids: CASSEVRAGAYNEQFF.